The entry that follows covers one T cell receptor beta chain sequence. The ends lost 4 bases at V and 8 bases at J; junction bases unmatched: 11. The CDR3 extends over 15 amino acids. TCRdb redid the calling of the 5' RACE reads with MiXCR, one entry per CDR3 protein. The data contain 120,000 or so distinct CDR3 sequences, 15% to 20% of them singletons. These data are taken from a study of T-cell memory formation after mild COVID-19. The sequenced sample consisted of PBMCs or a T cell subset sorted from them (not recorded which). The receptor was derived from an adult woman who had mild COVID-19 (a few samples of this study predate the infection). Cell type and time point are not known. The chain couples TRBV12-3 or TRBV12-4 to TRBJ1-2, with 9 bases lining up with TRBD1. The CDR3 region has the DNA TGTGCCAGCAGTTCAACCTTAACAGGGGGCGCGGGCTACACCTTC. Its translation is CASSSTLTGGAGYTF.